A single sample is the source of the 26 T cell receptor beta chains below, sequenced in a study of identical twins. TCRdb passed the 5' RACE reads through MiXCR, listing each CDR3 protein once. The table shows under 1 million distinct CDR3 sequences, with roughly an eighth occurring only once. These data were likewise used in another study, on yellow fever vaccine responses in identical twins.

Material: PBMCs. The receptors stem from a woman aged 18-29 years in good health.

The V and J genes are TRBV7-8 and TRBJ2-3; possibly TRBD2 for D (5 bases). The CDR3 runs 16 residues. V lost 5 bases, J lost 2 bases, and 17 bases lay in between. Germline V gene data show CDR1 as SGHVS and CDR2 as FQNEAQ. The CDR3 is CASSLIPRGFTDTQYF. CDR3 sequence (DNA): TGTGCCAGCAGCCTCATCCCGCGAGGGTTCACAGATACGCAGTATTTT.

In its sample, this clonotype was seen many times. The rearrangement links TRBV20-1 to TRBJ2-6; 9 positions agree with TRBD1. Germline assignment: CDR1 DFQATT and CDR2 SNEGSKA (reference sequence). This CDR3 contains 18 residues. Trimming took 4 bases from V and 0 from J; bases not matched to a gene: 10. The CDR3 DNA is TGCAGTGCTATTCCACGGACAGGGGTCTTCTCTGGGGCCAACGTCCTGACTTTC. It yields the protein CSAIPRTGVFSGANVLTF.

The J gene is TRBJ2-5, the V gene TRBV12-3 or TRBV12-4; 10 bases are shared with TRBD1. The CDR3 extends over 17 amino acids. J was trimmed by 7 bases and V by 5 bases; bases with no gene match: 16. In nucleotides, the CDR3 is TGTGCCAGCAGTCCAACCACCGGGACAGGGGCCTTTGTGACCCAGTACTTC. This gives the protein CASSPTTGTGAFVTQYF.

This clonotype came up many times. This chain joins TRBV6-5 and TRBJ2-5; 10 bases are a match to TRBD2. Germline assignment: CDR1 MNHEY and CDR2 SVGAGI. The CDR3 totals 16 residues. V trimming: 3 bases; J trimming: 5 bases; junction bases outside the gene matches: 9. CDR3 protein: CASSYGASGRGETQYF. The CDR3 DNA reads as TGTGCCAGCAGTTATGGGGCTAGCGGGAGAGGGGAGACCCAGTACTTC.

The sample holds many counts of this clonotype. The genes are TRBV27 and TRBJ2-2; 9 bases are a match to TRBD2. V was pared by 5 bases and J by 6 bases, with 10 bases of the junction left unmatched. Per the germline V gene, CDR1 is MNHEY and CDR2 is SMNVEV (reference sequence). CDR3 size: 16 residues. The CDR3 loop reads CASSDPGLARSGELFF. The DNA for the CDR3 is TGTGCCAGCAGTGATCCGGGACTAGCCCGCTCCGGGGAGCTGTTTTTT.

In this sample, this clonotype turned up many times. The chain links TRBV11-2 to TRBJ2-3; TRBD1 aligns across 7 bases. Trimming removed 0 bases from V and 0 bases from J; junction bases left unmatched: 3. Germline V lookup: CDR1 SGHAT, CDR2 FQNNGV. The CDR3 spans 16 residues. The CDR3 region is CASSLEAGGSTDTQYF. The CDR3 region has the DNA TGTGCCAGCAGCTTAGAGGCAGGGGGAAGCACAGATACGCAGTATTTT.

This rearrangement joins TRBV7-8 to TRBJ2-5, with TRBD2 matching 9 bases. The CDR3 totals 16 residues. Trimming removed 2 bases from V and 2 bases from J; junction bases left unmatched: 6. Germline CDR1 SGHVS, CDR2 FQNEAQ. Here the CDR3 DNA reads TGTGCCAGCAGCTTAACTAGCGGGCCACCTCAAGAGACCCAGTACTTC. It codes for CASSLTSGPPQETQYF.

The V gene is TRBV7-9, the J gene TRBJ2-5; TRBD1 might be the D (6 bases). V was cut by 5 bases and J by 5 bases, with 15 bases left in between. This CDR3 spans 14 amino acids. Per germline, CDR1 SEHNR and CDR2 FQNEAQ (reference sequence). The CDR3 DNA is TGTGCCAGCAGCCCCGCCACAGGGTTCGAGACCCAGTACTTC. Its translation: CASSPATGFETQYF.

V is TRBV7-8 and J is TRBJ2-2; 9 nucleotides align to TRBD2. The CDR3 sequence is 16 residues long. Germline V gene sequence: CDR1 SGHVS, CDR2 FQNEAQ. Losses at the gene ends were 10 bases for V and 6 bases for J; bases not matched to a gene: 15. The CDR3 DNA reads TGTGCCACTGGGGGGTTAGCTAGCGGGATCCCCGGGGAGCTGTTTTTT. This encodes CATGGLASGIPGELFF.

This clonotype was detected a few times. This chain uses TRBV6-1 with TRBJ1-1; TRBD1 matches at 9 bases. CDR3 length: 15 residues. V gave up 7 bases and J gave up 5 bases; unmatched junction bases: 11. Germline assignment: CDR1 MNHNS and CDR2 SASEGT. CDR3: CASTPPTGGRTEAFF. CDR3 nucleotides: TGTGCCAGCACACCACCCACAGGGGGCAGGACTGAAGCTTTCTTT.

The CDR3 region has the DNA TGCAGCGCCATTAGGGACAGTCAAGAGACCCAGTACTTC. Residues: CSAIRDSQETQYF. The chain has TRBV29-1 and TRBJ2-5; 7 nucleotides align to TRBD1. The V and J ends lost 7 bases and 2 bases, in that order; junction bases with no gene match: 7. The CDR3 contains 13 residues. Germline V CDR1 and CDR2: SQVTM, ANQGSEA.

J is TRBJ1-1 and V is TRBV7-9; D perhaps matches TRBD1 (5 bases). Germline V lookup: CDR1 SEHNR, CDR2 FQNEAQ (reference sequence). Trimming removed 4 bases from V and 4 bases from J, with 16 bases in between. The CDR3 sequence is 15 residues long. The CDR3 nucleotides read TGTGCCAGCAGCTACCGACTGGGGCCAGGCACTGAAGCTTTCTTT. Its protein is CASSYRLGPGTEAFF.

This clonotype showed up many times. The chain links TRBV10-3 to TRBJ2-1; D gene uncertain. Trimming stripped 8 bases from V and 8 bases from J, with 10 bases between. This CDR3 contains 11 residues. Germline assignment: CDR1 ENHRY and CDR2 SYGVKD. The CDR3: CAIGGADEQFF. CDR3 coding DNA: TGTGCCATCGGTGGTGCGGATGAGCAGTTCTTC.

The CDR3 spells CASSLGGVEDIQYF. The CDR3 DNA reads as TGCGCCAGCAGCTTGGGGGGGGTCGAGGACATTCAGTACTTC. The V gene is TRBV5-1, the J gene TRBJ2-4; D possibly corresponds to TRBD2 (6 bases). V lost 0 bases, J lost 8 bases, and 12 bases lay in between. Germline V gene sequence: CDR1 SGHRS, CDR2 YFSETQ. There are 14 residues in the CDR3. The full variable domain, its missing parts supplied by reference TRBV5-1 and TRBJ2-4, is KAGVTQTPRYLIKTRGQQVTLSCSPISGHRSVSWYQQTPGQGLQFLFEYFSETQRNKGNFPGRFSGRQFSNSRSEMNVSTLELGDSALYLCASSLGGVEDIQYFGAGTRLSVL.

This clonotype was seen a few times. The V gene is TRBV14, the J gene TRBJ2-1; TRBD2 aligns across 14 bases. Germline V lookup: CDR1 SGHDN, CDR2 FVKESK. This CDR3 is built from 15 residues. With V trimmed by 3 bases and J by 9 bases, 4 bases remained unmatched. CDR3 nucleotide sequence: TGTGCCAGCAGCCAGGGACTAGCGGGAGTCAGTGAGCAGTTCTTC. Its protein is CASSQGLAGVSEQFF.

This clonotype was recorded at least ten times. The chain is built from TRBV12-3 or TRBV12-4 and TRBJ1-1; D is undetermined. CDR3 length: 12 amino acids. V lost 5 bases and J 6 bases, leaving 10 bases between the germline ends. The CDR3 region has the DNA TGTGCCAGCAGTCCCGGGTGGGCTGAAGCTTTCTTT. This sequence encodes CASSPGWAEAFF.

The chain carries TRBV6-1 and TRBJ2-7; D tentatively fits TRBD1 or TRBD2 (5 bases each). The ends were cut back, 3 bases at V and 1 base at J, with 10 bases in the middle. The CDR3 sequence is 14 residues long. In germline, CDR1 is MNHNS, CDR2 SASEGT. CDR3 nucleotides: TGTGCCAGCAGTGAGGGGGTTTGGTCCTACGAGCAGTACTTC. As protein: CASSEGVWSYEQYF.

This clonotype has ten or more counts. The CDR3 nucleotides read TGCGCCAGCAGCCCCCTGCCGGGACAGGGGGGAGAGACCCAGTACTTC. Its translation is CASSPLPGQGGETQYF. This chain connects TRBV5-1 to TRBJ2-5; the match to TRBD1 covers 11 bases. The junction had 9 bases not matched to a gene; V was cut back by 4 bases and J by 4 bases. The germline V gene encodes CDR1 SGHRS and CDR2 YFSETQ. This CDR3 is 16 amino acids long.

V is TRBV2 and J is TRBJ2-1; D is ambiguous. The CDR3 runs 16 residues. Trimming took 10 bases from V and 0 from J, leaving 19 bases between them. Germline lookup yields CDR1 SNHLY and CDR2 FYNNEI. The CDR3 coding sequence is TGTGCCATCTTAGTCGGACCCTCGAACTCCTACAATGAGCAGTTCTTC. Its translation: CAILVGPSNSYNEQFF.

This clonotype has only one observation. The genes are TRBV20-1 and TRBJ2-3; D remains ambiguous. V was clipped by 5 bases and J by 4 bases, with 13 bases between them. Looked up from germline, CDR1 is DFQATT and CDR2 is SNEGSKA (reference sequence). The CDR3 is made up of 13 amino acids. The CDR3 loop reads CSARVSISDTQYF. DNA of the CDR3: TGCAGTGCTCGGGTATCGATTTCAGATACGCAGTATTTT.

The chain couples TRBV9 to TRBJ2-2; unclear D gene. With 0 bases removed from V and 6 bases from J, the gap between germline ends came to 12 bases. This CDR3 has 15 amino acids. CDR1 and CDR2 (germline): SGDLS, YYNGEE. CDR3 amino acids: CASSVVASLSGELFF. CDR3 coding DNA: TGTGCCAGCAGCGTAGTGGCGTCTCTGTCCGGGGAGCTGTTTTTT.

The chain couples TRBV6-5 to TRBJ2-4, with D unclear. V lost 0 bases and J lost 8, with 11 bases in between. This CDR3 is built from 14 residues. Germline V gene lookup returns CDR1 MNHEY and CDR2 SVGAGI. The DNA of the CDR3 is TGTGCCAGCAGTTACTCTGACATTTCTGACATTCAGTACTTC. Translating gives CASSYSDISDIQYF.

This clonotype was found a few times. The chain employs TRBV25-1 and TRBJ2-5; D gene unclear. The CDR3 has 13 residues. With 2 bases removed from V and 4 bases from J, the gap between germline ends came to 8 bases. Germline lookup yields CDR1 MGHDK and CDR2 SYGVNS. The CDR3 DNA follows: TGTGCCAGCAGTGAAGGGCCACGAGAGACCCAGTACTTC. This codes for CASSEGPRETQYF.

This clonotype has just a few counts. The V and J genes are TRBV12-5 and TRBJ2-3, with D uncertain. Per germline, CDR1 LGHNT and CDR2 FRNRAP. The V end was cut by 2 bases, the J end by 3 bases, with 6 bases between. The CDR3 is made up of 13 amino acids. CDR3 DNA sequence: TGTGCTAGTGGTTTGACTCAGACAGATACGCAGTATTTT. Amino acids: CASGLTQTDTQYF.

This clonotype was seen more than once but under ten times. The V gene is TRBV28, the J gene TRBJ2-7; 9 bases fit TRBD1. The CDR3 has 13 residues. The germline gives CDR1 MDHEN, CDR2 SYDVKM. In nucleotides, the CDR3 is TGTGCCAGCAGCGGGCCCCGGGACAGGGTTTTTGACGTC. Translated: CASSGPRDRVFDV.

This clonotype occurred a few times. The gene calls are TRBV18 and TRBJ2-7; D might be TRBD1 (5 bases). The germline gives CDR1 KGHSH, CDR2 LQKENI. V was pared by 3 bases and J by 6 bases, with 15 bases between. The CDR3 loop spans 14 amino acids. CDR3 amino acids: CASSPSWFRAEQYV. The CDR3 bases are TGTGCCAGCTCACCTTCTTGGTTCAGGGCCGAGCAGTACGTC.